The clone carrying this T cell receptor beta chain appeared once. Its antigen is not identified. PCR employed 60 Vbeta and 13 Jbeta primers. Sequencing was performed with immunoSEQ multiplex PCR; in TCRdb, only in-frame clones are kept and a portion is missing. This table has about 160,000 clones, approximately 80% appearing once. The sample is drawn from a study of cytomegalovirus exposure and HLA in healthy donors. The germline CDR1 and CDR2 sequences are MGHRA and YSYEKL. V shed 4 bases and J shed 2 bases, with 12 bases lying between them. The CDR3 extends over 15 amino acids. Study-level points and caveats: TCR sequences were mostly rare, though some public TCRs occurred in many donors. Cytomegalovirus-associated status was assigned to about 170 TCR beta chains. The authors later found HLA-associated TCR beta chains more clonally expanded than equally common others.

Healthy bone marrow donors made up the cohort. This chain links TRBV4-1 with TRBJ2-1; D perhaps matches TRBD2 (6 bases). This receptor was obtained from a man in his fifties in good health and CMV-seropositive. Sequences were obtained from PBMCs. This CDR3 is CASSRDREPYNEQFF. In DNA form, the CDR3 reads TGCGCCAGCAGCCGCGACCGGGAGCCCTACAATGAGCAGTTCTTC.